This T cell receptor (beta chain) is drawn from a study of T cell changes during pregnancy in multiple sclerosis. For this clone: Other DNA sequences in the sample encode the same CDR3.

The protocol was immunoSEQ multiplex PCR, while the TCRdb copy is restricted to in-frame clones and leaves out a portion. The sample shows more than 55,000 clones, around 91% of them seen only once. In germline, CDR1 is SGHTA, CDR2 FQGNSA. Between the trimmed V and J ends, which lost 5 bases and 4 bases, there was a span of 11 bases. The CDR3 runs 13 residues. The chain uses TRBV7-2 and TRBJ1-2, with D unclear. The TCR was taken from a female donor in good health, enrolled as a control in a pregnancy study. The source was peripheral blood, collected in the third trimester of pregnancy. This chain's CDR3 is CASSPTGGYGYTF. CDR3 DNA: TGTGCCAGCAGCCCAACCGGTGGCTATGGCTACACCTTC.